This TCR beta chain comes out of a study of vaccination and CD4 T cells after COVID-19. Study at large: Samples were taken after vaccination, a median of approximately 73 days after dose two, with a range of 14 to 241.

Regarding the study as a whole: Rising from about 20 to 38, the median of SARS-CoV-2-reactive clonotypes did not change significantly.

This clonotype was observed a handful of times. Its antigen is not known. At the Johns Hopkins FTIC core, DNA taken from cultured CD4+ T cells was sequenced by way of the Oncomine TCR Beta short-read assay. TCRdb reprocessed the PCR reads with MiXCR, giving one entry per CDR3 protein. The table records roughly 8,700 distinct CDR3 sequences, about 43% of them present only once. Specified treatment: approximately 9-day PBMC culture with coronavirus spike peptide pools or control peptides (ViraFEST assay). An unexposed donor provided the CD4+ T cells, which were collected before the COVID-19 pandemic (2011-2018). Wells that each held 1.5 million to 2 million PBMCs were cultured with 8 to 10 IU/ml IL-2 and approximately 10 ug/ml peptide pools. The sequencing input was CD4+ T cells from blood, cultured in vitro. The source of this sequence is a human donor in good health.

CDR3 sequence (DNA): TGCAGTGCTAGCCCGCTAGCGCGCACAGATACGCAGTATTTT. Encoded protein: CSASPLARTDTQYF. The chain couples TRBV20-1 to TRBJ2-3; perhaps TRBD2 as D (6 bases). Germline V CDR1 and CDR2: DFQATT, SNEGSKA (reference sequence). The CDR3 is made up of 14 amino acids. V was cut by 3 bases and J by 1 base, with 11 bases left in between.